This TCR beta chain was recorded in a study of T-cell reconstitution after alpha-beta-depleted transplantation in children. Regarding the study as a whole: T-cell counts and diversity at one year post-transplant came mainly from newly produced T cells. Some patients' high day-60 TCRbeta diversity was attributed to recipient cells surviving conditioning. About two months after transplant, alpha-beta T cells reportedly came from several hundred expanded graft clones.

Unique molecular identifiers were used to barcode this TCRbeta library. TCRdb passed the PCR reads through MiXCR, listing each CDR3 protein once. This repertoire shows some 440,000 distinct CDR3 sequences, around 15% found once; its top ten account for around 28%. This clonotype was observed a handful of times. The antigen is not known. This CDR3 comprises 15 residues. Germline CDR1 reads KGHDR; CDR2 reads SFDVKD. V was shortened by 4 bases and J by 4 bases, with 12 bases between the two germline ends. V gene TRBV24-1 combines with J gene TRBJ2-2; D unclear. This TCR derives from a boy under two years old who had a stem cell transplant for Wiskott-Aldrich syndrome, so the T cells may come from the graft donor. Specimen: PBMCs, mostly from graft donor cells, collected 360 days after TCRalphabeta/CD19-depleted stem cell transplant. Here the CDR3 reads CATSDPRLSTGELFF. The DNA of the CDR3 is TGTGCCACCAGTGACCCTAGGTTGAGCACCGGGGAGCTGTTTTTT.